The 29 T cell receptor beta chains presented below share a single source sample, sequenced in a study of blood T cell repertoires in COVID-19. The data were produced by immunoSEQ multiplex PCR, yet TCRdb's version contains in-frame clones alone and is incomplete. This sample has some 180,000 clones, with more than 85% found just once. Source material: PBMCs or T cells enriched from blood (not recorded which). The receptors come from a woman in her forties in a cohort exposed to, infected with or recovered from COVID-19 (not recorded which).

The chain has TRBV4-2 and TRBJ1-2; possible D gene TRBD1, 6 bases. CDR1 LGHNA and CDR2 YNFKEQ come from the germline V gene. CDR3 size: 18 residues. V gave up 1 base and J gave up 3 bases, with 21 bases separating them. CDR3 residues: CASSQGRLMGRGDYGYTF. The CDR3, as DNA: TGTGCCAGCAGCCAAGGACGCTTAATGGGGAGGGGGGACTATGGCTACACCTTC.

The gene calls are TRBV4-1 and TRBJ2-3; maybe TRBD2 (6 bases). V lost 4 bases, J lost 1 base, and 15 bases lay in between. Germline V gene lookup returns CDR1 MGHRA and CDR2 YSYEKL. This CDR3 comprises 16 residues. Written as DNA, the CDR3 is TGCGCCAGCAGCCTACGCGGAGGGGATCGCACAGATACGCAGTATTTT. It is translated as CASSLRGGDRTDTQYF.

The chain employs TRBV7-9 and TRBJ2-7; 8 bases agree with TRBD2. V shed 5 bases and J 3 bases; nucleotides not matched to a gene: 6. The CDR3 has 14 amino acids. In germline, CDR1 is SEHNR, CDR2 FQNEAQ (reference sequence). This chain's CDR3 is CASSGSGASYEQYF. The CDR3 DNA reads TGTGCCAGCAGCGGTAGCGGGGCGAGCTACGAGCAGTACTTC.

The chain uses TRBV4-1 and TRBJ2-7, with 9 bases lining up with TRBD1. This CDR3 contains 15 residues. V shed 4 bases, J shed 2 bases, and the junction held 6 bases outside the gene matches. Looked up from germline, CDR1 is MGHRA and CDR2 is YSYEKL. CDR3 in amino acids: CASSRTGTGTYEQYF. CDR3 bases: TGCGCCAGCAGCCGGACCGGGACAGGGACCTACGAGCAGTACTTC.

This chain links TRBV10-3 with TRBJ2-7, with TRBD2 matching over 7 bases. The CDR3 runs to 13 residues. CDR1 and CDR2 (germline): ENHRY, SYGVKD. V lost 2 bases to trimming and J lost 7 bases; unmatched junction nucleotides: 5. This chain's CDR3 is CAISEVGLREQYF. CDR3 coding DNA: TGTGCCATCAGTGAGGTGGGACTAAGGGAGCAGTACTTC.

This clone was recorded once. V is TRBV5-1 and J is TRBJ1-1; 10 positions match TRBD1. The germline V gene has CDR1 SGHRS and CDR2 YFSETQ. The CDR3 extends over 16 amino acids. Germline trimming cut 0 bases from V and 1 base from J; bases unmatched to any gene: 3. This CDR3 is CASSLATGGPNTEAFF. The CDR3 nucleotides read TGCGCCAGCAGCTTGGCGACAGGGGGCCCGAACACTGAAGCTTTCTTT.

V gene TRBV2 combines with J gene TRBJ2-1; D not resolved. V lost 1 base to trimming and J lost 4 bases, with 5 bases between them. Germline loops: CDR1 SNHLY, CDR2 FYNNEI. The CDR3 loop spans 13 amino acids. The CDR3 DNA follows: TGTGCCAGCAGTGAAGTCAGGTACAATGAGCAGTTCTTC. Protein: CASSEVRYNEQFF.

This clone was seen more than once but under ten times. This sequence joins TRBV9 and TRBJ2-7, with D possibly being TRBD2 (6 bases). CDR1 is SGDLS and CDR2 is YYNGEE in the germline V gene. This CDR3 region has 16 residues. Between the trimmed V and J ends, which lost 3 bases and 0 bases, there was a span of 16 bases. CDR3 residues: CASSAGGLVSSYEQYF. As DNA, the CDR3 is TGTGCCAGCAGCGCTGGGGGACTCGTTAGCTCCTACGAGCAGTACTTC.

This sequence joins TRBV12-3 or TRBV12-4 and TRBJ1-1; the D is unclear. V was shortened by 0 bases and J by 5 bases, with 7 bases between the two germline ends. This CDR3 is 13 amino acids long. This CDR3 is CASSLARRTEAFF. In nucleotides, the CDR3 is TGTGCCAGCAGTTTAGCGCGGAGGACTGAAGCTTTCTTT.

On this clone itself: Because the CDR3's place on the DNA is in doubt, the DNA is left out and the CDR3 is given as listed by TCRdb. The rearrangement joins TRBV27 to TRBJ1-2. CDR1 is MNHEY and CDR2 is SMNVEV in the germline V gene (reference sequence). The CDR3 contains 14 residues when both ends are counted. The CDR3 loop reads CASSSSRGGYGYTF.

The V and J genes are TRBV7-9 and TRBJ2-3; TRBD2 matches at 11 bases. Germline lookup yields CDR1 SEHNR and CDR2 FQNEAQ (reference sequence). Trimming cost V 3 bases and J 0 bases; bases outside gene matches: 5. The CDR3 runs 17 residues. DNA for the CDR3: TGTGCCAGCAGCTTTGAACTAGCGGGAGTGAGCACAGATACGCAGTATTTT. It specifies CASSFELAGVSTDTQYF.

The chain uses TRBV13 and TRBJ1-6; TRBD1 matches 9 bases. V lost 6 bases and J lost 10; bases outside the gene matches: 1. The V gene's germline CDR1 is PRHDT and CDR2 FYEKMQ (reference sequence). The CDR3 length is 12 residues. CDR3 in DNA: TGTGCCAGCAGACAGGGGGCCTCACCCCTCCACTTT. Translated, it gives CASRQGASPLHF.

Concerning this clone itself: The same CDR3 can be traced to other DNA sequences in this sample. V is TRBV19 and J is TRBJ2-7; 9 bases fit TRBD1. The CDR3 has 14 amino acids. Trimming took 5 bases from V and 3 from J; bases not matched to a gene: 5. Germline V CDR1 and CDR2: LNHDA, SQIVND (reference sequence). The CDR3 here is CASSPGQGDYEQYF. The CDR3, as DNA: TGTGCCAGTAGTCCGGGACAGGGTGACTACGAGCAGTACTTC.

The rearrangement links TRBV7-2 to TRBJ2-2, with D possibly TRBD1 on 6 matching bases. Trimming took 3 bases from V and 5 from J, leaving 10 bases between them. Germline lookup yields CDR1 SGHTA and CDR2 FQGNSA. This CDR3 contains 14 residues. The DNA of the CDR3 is TGTGCCAGCAGCTTGATTAGGGGGACCGGGGAGCTGTTTTTT. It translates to CASSLIRGTGELFF.

CDR3 residues: CASSEGGYNEQFF. Written as DNA, the CDR3 is TGCGCCAGCAGTGAGGGAGGCTACAATGAGCAGTTCTTC. This chain uses TRBV10-1 with TRBJ2-1; maybe TRBD2 (5 bases). Trimming cost V 2 bases and J 3 bases, with 5 bases left between them. The V gene's germline CDR1 is WNHNN and CDR2 SYGVQD (reference sequence). This CDR3 has 13 residues.

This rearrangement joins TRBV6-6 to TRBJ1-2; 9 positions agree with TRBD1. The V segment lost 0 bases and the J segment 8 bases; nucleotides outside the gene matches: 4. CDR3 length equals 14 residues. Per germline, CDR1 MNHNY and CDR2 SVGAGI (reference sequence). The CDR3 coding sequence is TGTGCCAGCAGTTACTCGACAACAGGGGGCGGCTACACCTTC. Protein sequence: CASSYSTTGGGYTF.

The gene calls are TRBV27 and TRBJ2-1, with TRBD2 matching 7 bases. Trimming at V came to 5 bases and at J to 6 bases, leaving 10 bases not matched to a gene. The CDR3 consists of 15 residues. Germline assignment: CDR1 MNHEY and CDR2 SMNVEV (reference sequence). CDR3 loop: CASSLRLALSNEQFF. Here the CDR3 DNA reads TGTGCCAGCAGTCTCCGACTAGCCCTTTCCAATGAGCAGTTCTTC.

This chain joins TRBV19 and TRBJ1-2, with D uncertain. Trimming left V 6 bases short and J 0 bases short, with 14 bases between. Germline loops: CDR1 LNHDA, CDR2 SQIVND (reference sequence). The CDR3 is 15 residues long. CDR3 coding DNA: TGTGCCAGTAGCGTCAGAGGAAGCACTAACTATGGCTACACCTTC. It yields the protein CASSVRGSTNYGYTF. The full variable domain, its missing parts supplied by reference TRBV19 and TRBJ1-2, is DGGITQSPKYLFRKEGQNVTLSCEQNLNHDAMYWYRQDPGQGLRLIYYSQIVNDFQKGDIAEGYSVSREKKESFPLTVTSAQKNPTAFYLCASSVRGSTNYGYTFGSGTRLTVV.

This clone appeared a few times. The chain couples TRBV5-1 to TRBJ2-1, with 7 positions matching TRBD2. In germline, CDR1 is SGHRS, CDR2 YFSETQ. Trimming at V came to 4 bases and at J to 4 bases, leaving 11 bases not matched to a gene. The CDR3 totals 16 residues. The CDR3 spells CASSLAGPSGYNEQFF. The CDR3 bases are TGCGCCAGCAGCCTAGCTGGGCCTAGCGGTTACAATGAGCAGTTCTTC.

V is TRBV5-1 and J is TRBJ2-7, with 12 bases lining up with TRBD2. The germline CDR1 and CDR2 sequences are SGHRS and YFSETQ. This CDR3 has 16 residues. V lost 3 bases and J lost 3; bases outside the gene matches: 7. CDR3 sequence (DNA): TGCGCCAGCAGCTCAACCCGGACTAGCGGGAACTACGAGCAGTACTTC. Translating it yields CASSSTRTSGNYEQYF.

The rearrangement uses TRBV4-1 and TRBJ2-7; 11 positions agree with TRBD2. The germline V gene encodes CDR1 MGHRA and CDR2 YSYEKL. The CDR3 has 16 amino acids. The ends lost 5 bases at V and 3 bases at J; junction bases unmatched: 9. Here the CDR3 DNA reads TGCGCCAGCAGCGAAACTCCGGGACTAGCGGACTACGAGCAGTACTTC. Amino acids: CASSETPGLADYEQYF.

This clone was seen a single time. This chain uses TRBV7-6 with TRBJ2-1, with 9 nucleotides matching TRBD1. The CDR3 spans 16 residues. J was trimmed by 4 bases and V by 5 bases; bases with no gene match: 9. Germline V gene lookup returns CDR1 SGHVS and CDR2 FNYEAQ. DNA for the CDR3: TGTGCCAGCAGCCCGAAGGACAGGGGACTTTACAATGAGCAGTTCTTC. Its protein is CASSPKDRGLYNEQFF.

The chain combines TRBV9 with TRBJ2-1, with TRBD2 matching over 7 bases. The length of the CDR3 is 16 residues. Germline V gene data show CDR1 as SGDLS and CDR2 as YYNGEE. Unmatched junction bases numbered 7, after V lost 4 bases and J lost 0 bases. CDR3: CASSPTSGASYNEQFF. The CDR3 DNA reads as TGTGCCAGCAGCCCGACGAGCGGGGCCTCCTACAATGAGCAGTTCTTC.

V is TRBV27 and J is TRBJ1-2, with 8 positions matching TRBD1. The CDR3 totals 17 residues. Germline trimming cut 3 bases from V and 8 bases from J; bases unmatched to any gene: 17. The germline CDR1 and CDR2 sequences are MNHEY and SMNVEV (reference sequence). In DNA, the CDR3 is TGTGCCAGCAGTTTGGGTCCGGGACAGGCCCCCTCTGACGGCTACACCTTC. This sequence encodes CASSLGPGQAPSDGYTF.

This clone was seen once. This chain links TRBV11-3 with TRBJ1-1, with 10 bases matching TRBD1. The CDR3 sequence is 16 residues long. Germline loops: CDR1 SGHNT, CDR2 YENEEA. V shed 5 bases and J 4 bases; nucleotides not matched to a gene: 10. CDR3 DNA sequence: TGTGCCAGCAGCAAAGGACAGGGGGGTTTGGGCACTGAAGCTTTCTTT. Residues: CASSKGQGGLGTEAFF.

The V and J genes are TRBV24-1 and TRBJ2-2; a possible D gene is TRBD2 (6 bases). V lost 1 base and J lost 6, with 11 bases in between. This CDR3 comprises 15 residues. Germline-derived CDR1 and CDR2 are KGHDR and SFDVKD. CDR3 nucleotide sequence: TGTGCCACCAGTGATTTAACGGGAGCGGCCGGGGAGCTGTTTTTT. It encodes CATSDLTGAAGELFF.

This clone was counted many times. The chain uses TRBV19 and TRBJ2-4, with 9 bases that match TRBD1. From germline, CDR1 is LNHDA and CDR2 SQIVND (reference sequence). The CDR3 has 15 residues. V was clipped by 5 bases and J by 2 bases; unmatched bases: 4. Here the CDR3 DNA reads TGTGCCAGTAGTCTGGACAGGGGTACCAAAAACATTCAGTACTTC. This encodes CASSLDRGTKNIQYF.

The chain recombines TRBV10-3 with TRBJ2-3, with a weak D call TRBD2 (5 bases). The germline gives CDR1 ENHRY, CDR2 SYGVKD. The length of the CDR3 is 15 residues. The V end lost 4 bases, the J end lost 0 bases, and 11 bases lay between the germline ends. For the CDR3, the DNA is TGTGCCATCAGTGTGAGGGTAGCTAGCACAGATACGCAGTATTTT. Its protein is CAISVRVASTDTQYF.

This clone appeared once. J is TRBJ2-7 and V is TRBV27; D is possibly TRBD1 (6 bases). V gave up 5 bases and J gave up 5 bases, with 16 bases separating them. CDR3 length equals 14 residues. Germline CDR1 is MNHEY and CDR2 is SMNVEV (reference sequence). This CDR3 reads CASSTGTSPHEQYF. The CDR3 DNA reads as TGTGCCAGCAGTACCGGGACATCGCCTCACGAGCAGTACTTC.